These 18 T cell receptor beta chains were sequenced from one sample in a study of OX40 agonist ivuxolimab in advanced cancers. Using immunoSEQ multiplex PCR, the repertoire was profiled, and TCRdb retains in-frame clones only, with some absent. The sample includes tens of thousands of clones, 90% to 95% of them seen just once. The sequenced sample was CD4+ or CD8+ T cells sorted from blood, obtained in a trial of the OX40 agonist ivuxolimab. The receptors come from an adult with an advanced solid tumor such as melanoma, head and neck, liver or kidney cancer.

The J gene is TRBJ2-7, the V gene TRBV10-2; TRBD2 matches 11 bases. In germline, CDR1 is WSHSY, CDR2 SAAADI. The CDR3 has 17 amino acids. Losses at the gene ends were 2 bases for V and 4 bases for J; bases not matched to a gene: 10. The CDR3 nucleotides read TGCGCCAGCAGTGAGATAGCGGGAGGGCCTTTATCATACGAGCAGTACTTC. This sequence encodes CASSEIAGGPLSYEQYF.

With regard to this clone: Additional DNA sequences in this sample encode the identical CDR3. V is TRBV6-5 and J is TRBJ1-2; D gene uncertain. The CDR3 runs to 13 residues. CDR1 and CDR2 from the germline V gene are MNHEY and SVGAGI. Trimming took off 0 bases at V and 4 bases at J, with 6 bases between the two ends. The CDR3 protein is CASSYSGSYGYTF. The CDR3 DNA reads as TGTGCCAGCAGTTACTCCGGTTCCTATGGCTACACCTTC.

The V call is TRBV6-5, the J call TRBJ2-5, with TRBD2 matching over 7 bases. This CDR3 region has 15 residues. The trim removed 0 bases at V and 6 bases at J, leaving 7 bases unmatched. CDR1 is MNHEY and CDR2 is SVGAGI in the germline V gene. CDR3: CASSYSAGKLKTQYF. The DNA for the CDR3 is TGTGCCAGCAGTTACTCAGCGGGGAAACTGAAGACCCAGTACTTC.

V and J are TRBV28 and TRBJ1-2; 7 bases are shared with TRBD1. With V trimmed by 5 bases and J by 2 bases, 2 bases remained unmatched. Germline CDR1 reads MDHEN; CDR2 reads SYDVKM. The CDR3 loop spans 13 amino acids. As DNA, the CDR3 is TGTGCCAGCAGTCCGACAGGGAACTATGGCTACACCTTC. This gives the protein CASSPTGNYGYTF.

V usage is TRBV23-1 and J usage is TRBJ1-6, with no clear D. TRBV23-1 is an open reading frame, and its role is uncertain. The CDR3 is made up of 17 amino acids. The V end lost 1 base, the J end lost 7 bases, and 17 bases lay between the germline ends. The CDR3 spells CASSQCRCPGRNSPLHF. DNA for the CDR3: TGCGCCAGCAGTCAATGTCGGTGTCCTGGTAGGAATTCACCCCTCCACTTT.

The CDR3 coding sequence is TGCGCCAGCAGCCAAGGAAGAGCGGCCTACGAGCAGTACTTC. Protein product: CASSQGRAAYEQYF. This sequence joins TRBV4-1 and TRBJ2-7, with D possibly being TRBD2 (5 bases). Germline lookup yields CDR1 MGHRA and CDR2 YSYEKL. The CDR3 extends over 14 amino acids. Trimming removed 1 base at V and 2 bases at J, with 9 bases between.

This chain joins TRBV4-1 and TRBJ2-7, with TRBD2 identical over 10 bases. The CDR3 has 18 residues. With V trimmed by 4 bases and J by 1 base, 13 bases remained unmatched. Germline V gene sequence: CDR1 MGHRA, CDR2 YSYEKL. CDR3 nucleotide sequence: TGCGCCAGCAGCCTTATGATTAGCGGGGGGTCACTATCCTACGAGCAGTACTTC. Residues: CASSLMISGGSLSYEQYF.

This chain uses TRBV7-4 with TRBJ2-1, with D possibly being TRBD2 (5 bases). Germline values: CDR1 SGHVT, CDR2 SQSDAQ. The V end was cut by 5 bases, the J end by 2 bases, with 13 bases between. This CDR3 has 15 residues. The CDR3 spells CASSEAGWAYNEQFF. For the CDR3, the DNA is TGTGCCAGCAGCGAGGCGGGTTGGGCCTACAATGAGCAGTTCTTC. Based on the CDR3 plus reference TRBV7-4 and TRBJ2-1, the full variable domain is GAGVSQSPRYKVAKRGRDVALRCDSISGHVTLYWYRQTLGQGSEVLTYSQSDAQRDKSGRPSGRFSAERPERSVSTLKIQRTEQGDSAVYLCASSEAGWAYNEQFFGPGTRLTVL.

This clone was observed a single time. Here the CDR3 DNA reads TGTGCCACCTCGGGTTCAACAGGAACCAATCAGCCCCAGCATTTT. Protein product: CATSGSTGTNQPQHF. J is TRBJ1-5 and V is TRBV28, with a tentative D call TRBD1 (5 bases). Trimming removed 10 bases at V and 3 bases at J, with 19 bases between. Germline CDR1 is MDHEN and CDR2 is SYDVKM. The CDR3 is 15 residues long.

The rearrangement joins TRBV14 to TRBJ2-5, with D uncertain. CDR1 is SGHDN, CDR2 FVKESK, per germline. V lost 10 bases to trimming and J lost 7 bases, with 13 bases between them. The CDR3 has 11 amino acids. CDR3 region: CATREKGTQYF. CDR3 bases: TGTGCCACTCGAGAGAAGGGGACCCAGTACTTC. Using reference TRBV14 and TRBJ2-5 for the parts outside the CDR3, the full variable domain is EAGVTQFPSHSVIEKGQTVTLRCDPISGHDNLYWYRRVMGKEIKFLLHFVKESKQDESGMPNNRFLAERTGGTYSTLKVQPAELEDSGVYFCATREKGTQYFGPGTRLLVL.

The rearrangement links TRBV28 to TRBJ2-7; 8 positions match TRBD1. J lost 5 bases, V lost 5 bases, and 8 bases had no gene match. CDR1 and CDR2 from the germline V gene are MDHEN and SYDVKM. The length of the CDR3 is 14 residues. For the CDR3, the DNA is TGTGCCAGCAGTGCAGGGACAGGTCGGCACGAGCAGTACTTC. Its translation is CASSAGTGRHEQYF.

This sequence joins TRBV5-4 and TRBJ2-3; D call uncertain. The germline V gene encodes CDR1 SGHNT and CDR2 YYREEE (reference sequence). V was shortened by 1 base and J by 1 base, with 10 bases between the two germline ends. The CDR3 has 15 residues. The CDR3, as DNA: TGTGCCAGCAGCTTGAAGGAAACGGGCACAGATACGCAGTATTTT. It translates to CASSLKETGTDTQYF.

The V gene is TRBV5-4, the J gene TRBJ1-6; unclear D gene. The ends were cut back, 0 bases at V and 9 bases at J, with 4 bases in the middle. Germline assignment: CDR1 SGHNT and CDR2 YYREEE (reference sequence). The CDR3 loop spans 12 amino acids. The CDR3 is CASSLDGSPLHF. Written as DNA, the CDR3 is TGTGCCAGCAGCTTGGATGGTTCACCCCTCCACTTT.

The chain couples TRBV4-2 to TRBJ1-5, with D unclear. V gave up 3 bases and J gave up 1 base, with 16 bases separating them. Germline lookup yields CDR1 LGHNA and CDR2 YNFKEQ. The CDR3 has 17 amino acids. Written as DNA, the CDR3 is TGTGCCAGCAGCCACGACCCTTTACCGGCGAGCAATCAGCCCCAGCATTTT. Protein sequence: CASSHDPLPASNQPQHF.

V gene TRBV5-6 combines with J gene TRBJ2-1; TRBD2 aligns across 11 bases. CDR1 is SGHDT, CDR2 YYEEEE, per germline. There are 17 residues in the CDR3. Germline trimming cut 4 bases from V and 5 bases from J; bases unmatched to any gene: 11. The DNA for the CDR3 is TGTGCCAGCAGCCCCGAGATACTAGCGGGAGCTGACAATGAGCAGTTCTTC. Translation gives CASSPEILAGADNEQFF.

This sequence joins TRBV9 and TRBJ2-3; 10 bases fit TRBD1. The CDR3 spans 16 residues. J lost 1 base, V lost 4 bases, and 6 bases had no gene match. Germline V CDR1 and CDR2: SGDLS, YYNGEE. The CDR3 nucleotides read TGTGCCAGCAGCTTCGGACAGGGGGATGGCACAGATACGCAGTATTTT. Residues: CASSFGQGDGTDTQYF.

The genes are TRBV19 and TRBJ2-1; 9 nucleotides line up with TRBD2. Germline V lookup: CDR1 LNHDA, CDR2 SQIVND (reference sequence). This CDR3 has 15 residues. V shed 5 bases, J shed 3 bases, and the junction held 5 bases outside the gene matches. The CDR3 bases are TGTGCCAGTAGTCCAAGCGGGGGGCTCTACAATGAGCAGTTCTTC. Translated, it gives CASSPSGGLYNEQFF.

The CDR3 DNA reads TGTGCCAGCAGTTTAACCGGGAATTATTACGAGCAGTACTTC. Amino acid sequence: CASSLTGNYYEQYF. This sequence joins TRBV27 and TRBJ2-7, with D tentatively TRBD2 (5 bases). CDR3 length: 14 residues. The germline gives CDR1 MNHEY, CDR2 SMNVEV (reference sequence). V lost 2 bases to trimming and J lost 4 bases, with 12 bases between them.